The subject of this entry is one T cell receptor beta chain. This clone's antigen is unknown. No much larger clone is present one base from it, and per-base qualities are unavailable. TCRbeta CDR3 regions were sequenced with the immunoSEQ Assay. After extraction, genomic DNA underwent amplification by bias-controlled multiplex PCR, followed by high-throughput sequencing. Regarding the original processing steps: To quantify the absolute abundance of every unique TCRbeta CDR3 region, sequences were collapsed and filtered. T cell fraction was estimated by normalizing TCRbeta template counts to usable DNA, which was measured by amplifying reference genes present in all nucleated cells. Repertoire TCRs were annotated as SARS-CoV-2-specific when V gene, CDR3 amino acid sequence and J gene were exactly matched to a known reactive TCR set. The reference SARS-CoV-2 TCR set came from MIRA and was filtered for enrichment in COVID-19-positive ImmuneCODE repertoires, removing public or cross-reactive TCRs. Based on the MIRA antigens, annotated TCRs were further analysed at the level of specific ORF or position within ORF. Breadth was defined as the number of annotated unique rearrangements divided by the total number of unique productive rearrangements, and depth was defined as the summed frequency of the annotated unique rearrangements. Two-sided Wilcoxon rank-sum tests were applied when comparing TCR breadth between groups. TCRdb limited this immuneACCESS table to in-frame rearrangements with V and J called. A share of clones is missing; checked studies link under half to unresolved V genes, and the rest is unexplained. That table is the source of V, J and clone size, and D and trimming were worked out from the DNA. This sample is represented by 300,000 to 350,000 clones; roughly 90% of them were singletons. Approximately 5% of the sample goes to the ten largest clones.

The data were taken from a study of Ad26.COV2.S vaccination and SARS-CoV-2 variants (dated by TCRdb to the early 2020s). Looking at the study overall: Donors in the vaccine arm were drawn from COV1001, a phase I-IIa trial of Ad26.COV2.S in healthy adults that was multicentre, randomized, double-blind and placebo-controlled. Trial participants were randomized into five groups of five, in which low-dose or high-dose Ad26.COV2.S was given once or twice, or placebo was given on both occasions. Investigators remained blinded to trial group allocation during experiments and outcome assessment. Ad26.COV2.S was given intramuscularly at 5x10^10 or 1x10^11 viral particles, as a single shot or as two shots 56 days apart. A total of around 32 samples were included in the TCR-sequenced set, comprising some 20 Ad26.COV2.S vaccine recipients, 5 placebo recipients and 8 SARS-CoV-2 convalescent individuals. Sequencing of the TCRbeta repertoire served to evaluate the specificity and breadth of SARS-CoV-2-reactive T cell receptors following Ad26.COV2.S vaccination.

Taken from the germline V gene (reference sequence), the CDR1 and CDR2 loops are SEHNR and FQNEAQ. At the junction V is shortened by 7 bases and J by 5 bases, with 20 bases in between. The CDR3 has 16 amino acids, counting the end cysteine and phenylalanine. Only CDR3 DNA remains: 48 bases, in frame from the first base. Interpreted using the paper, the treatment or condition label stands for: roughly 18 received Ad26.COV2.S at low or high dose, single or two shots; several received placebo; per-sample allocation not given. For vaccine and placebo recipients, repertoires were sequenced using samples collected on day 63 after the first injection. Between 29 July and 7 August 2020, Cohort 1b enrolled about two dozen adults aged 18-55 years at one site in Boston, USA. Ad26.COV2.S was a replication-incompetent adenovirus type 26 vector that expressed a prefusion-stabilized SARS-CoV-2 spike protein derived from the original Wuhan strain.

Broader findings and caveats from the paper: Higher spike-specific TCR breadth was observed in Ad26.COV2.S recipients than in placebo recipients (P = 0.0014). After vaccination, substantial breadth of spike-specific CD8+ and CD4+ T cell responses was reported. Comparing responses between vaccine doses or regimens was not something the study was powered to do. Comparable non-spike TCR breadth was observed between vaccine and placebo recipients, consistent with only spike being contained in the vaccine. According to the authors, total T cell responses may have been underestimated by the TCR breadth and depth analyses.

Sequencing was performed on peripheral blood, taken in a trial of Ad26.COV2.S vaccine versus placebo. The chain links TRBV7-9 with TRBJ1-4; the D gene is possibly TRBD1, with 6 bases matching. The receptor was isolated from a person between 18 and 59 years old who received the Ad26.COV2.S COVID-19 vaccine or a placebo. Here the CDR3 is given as CASTRGGDTPNEKLFF. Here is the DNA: TGTGCCAGCACCCGAGGGGGGGATACCCCAAATGAAAAACTGTTTTTT.